A selection of T cell receptor beta chains follows, all from one sample in a study of tissue T cells after allogeneic stem cell transplantation. The table came from immunoSEQ multiplex PCR; TCRdb's copy has only in-frame clones and leaves some out. The data show thousands of clones, 76% seen once. The sample here was blood, taken before transplantation. The receptors were gathered from a man aged 40 to 70 who later had graft-versus-host disease after an allogeneic stem cell transplant. Each CDR3 is given with its conserved first and last residue. D genes are given only for firm matches. Clone size is not always given. Where it is, it says once, few, many or a class for expanded clones.

d_call	clone_size	v_call	j_call	cdr3_aa	cdr3_nt
TRBD1	-	TRBV9	TRBJ1-1	CASSSAGDRGNTEAFF	TGTGCCAGCAGCTCCGCGGGGGACAGGGGAAACACTGAAGCTTTCTTT
-	few	TRBV10-2	TRBJ1-5	CASSDLVQGGNQPQHF	TGCGCCAGCAGTGATTTAGTTCAAGGCGGCAATCAGCCCCAGCATTTT
-	-	TRBV7-9	TRBJ1-6	CASSLLGEASPLHF	TGTGCCAGCAGCTTATTGGGGGAGGCTTCACCCCTCCACTTT
TRBD1	-	TRBV6-5	TRBJ1-2	CASSYIGTGAGYTF	TGTGCCAGCAGTTATATCGGAACAGGGGCGGGCTACACCTTC
-	-	TRBV10-3	TRBJ1-6	CAISGETGRHSPLHF	TGTGCCATCAGTGGAGAAACAGGGAGGCATTCACCCCTCCACTTT
TRBD2	few	TRBV2	TRBJ2-7	CASHPRRERRARRSYEQYF	TGTGCCAGCCATCCTCGGCGGGAGAGGCGTGCTCGCCGGTCCTACGAGCAGTACTTC
-	-	TRBV4-1	TRBJ2-1	CASSARQGGYGEQFF	TGCGCCAGCAGCGCTCGACAGGGAGGATACGGTGAGCAGTTCTTC
-	-	TRBV13	TRBJ2-1	CASSLGVLNEQFF	TGTGCCAGCAGCTTAGGGGTTTTGAATGAGCAGTTCTTC
-	-	TRBV5-1	TRBJ2-3	CASSLGQITDTQYF	TGCGCCAGCAGCTTGGGGCAGATCACAGATACGCAGTATTTT
-	-	TRBV6-1	TRBJ1-6	CASSDQGFDSPLHF	TGTGCCAGCAGTGACCAGGGTTTTGATTCACCCCTCCACTTT
-	-	TRBV5-4	TRBJ2-5	CASSLTGNPQETQYF	TGTGCCAGCAGCCTTACAGGGAACCCCCAAGAGACCCAGTACTTC
-	-	TRBV11-1	TRBJ2-1	CASSLAGGAYNEQFF	TGTGCCAGCAGCTTAGCGGGCGGGGCGTACAATGAGCAGTTCTTC
-	few	TRBV19	TRBJ2-7	CASSIADSLSYEQYF	TGTGCCAGTAGTATTGCGGACAGCCTCTCCTACGAGCAGTACTTC
-	-	TRBV10-3	TRBJ2-3	CAIKGGTDTQYF	TGTGCCATCAAGGGGGGGACAGATACGCAGTATTTT
-	-	TRBV11-3	TRBJ2-3	CASSLGTGSPGTDTQYF	TGTGCCAGCAGCTTAGGTACGGGATCCCCGGGGACAGATACGCAGTATTTT
TRBD1	-	TRBV18	TRBJ2-7	CASSPLWTGGHEQYF	TGTGCCAGCTCACCACTCTGGACAGGTGGCCACGAGCAGTACTTC
-	-	TRBV7-9	TRBJ2-5	CASSLGSTETQYF	TGTGCCAGCAGCTTAGGGTCGACGGAGACCCAGTACTTC
-	once	TRBV5-8	TRBJ1-2	CASSTRGEVGTF	TGTGCCAGCAGCACCCGGGGAGAGGTGGGCACCTTC
TRBD1	-	TRBV6-5	TRBJ2-3	CASTGQGAGTDTQYF	TGTGCCAGCACGGGACAGGGGGCGGGGACAGATACGCAGTATTTT
-	-	TRBV7-3	TRBJ1-2	CASSSSNNYGYTF	TGTGCCAGCAGCTCCTCTAATAACTATGGCTACACCTTC